This TCR beta chain was documented in a study of T cells in Graves' hyperthyroidism and ophthalmopathy. This clonotype was observed a few times. Trimming cost V 5 bases and J 4 bases, with 11 bases left between them. Germline V gives CDR1 PRHDT, CDR2 FYEKMQ (reference sequence). The CDR3 runs to 13 residues. Clinical symptoms, serum thyroxine and TRAb, thyroid ultrasound and orbital computed tomography together formed the diagnostic basis. Using RNA transcripts as the source, TCR beta CDR3 regions were amplified. HTBI primers were the set used in a first-round RT-PCR of the TCR CDR3. From the multiplex PCR reads, TCRdb called clonotypes with MiXCR, one entry per CDR3 protein. Of 300,000 to 450,000 distinct CDR3 sequences listed, about 25% are singletons.

The chain carries TRBV13 and TRBJ1-1; D gene ambiguous. Sequences were obtained from blood. The sequence was collected from a man aged 50 or older with Graves' hyperthyroidism. DNA of the CDR3: TGTGCCAGCAGCACCCGACGGGGCACTGAAGCTTTCTTT. As protein: CASSTRRGTEAFF.